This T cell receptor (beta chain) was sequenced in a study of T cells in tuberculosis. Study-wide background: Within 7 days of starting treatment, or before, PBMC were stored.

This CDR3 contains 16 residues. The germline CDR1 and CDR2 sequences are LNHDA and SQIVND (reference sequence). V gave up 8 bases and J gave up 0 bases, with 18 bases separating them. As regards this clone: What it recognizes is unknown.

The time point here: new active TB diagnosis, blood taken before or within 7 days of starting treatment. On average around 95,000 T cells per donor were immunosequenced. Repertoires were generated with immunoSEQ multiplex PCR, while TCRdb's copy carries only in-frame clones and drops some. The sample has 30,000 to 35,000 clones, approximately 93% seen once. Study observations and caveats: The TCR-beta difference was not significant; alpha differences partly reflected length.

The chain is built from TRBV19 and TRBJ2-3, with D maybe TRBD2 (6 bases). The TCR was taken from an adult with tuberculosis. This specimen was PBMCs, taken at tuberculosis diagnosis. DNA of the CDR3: TGTGCCAGTCACCCTCGCGGGACCTCTAGCACAGATACGCAGTATTTT. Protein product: CASHPRGTSSTDTQYF. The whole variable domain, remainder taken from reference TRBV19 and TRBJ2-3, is DGGITQSPKYLFRKEGQNVTLSCEQNLNHDAMYWYRQDPGQGLRLIYYSQIVNDFQKGDIAEGYSVSREKKESFPLTVTSAQKNPTAFYLCASHPRGTSSTDTQYFGPGTRLTVL.